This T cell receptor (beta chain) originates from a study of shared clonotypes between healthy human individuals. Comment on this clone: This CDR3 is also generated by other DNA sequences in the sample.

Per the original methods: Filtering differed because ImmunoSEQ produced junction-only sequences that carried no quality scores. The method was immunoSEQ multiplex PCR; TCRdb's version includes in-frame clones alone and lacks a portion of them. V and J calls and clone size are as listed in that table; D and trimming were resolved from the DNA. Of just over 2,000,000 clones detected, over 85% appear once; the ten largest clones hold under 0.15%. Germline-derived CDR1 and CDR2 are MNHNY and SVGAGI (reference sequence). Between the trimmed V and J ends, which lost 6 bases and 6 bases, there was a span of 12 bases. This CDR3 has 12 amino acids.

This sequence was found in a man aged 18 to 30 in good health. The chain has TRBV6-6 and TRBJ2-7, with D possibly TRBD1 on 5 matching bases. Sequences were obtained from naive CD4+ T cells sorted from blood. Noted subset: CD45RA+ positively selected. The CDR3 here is CASSYSRVEQYF. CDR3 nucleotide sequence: TGTGCCAGCAGCTACAGCAGGGTCGAGCAGTACTTC.